The rows below give T cell receptor beta chains drawn from one sample of a study of technical replicates of blood from a few donors. Produced via immunoSEQ multiplex PCR; TCRdb's table is partial and in-frame only. The sample shows fewer than 100,000 clones, about 95% of them seen only once. What was sequenced was T cells isolated from PBMCs. The receptors were sampled from a human donor in good health. CDR3s include the opening cysteine and the closing phenylalanine or tryptophan.

>TRBV19|TRBJ1-1
CASSGTGSEAFF
>TRBV5-4|TRBJ1-1
CASSVVTGSEAFF
>TRBV7-8|TRBJ2-7
CASSLGVGGRREQYF
>TRBV11-3|TRBJ2-7
CASSKYRGAYEQYF
>TRBV6-5|TRBJ2-3
CASSYSSGTSTDTQYF
>TRBV7-8|TRBJ2-7
CASSVTGGLYEQYF
>TRBV19|TRBJ1-1
CASSGGSSTEAFF
>TRBV11-2|TRBJ1-2
CASSLFPAGGRFGYTF
>TRBV5-1|TRBJ2-5
CASTAGEYQETQYF
>TRBV18|TRBJ1-2
CASSPPPQGLYGYTF
>TRBV2|TRBJ2-3
CASSDLAGDTQYF
>TRBV18|TRBJ2-1
CASSLNSGRARYNEQFF
>TRBV27|TRBJ2-2
CASSFGRDGELFF
>TRBV7-2|TRBJ2-1
CASSLQGLVPYNEQFF
>TRBV29-1|TRBJ2-3
CSVEASGSADTQYF